This entry lists 21 T cell receptor beta chains sequenced from one sample in a study of cytomegalovirus exposure and HLA in healthy donors (TCRdb year 2017). The library was generated by the immunoSEQ multiplex PCR assay. A mixture of 60 forward primers for TCR Vbeta segments and 13 reverse primers for TCR Jbeta segments was used in the multiplex PCR. TCRdb carries this immuneACCESS record with in-frame sequences only. Its versions omit some clonotypes, under half of them owing to an unresolved V gene in the studies checked, with the rest unexplained. The sample table includes about 67,000 clones. Together, the top ten hold 1.5% to 2% of the sample. Material: PBMCs. These TCRs come from a young woman in good health and CMV-seronegative.

Comment on this clone: At one end the junction does not follow the germline gene, possibly because of a read error. The V gene is TRBV6-5, the J gene TRBJ1-5, with TRBD1 as a possible D gene (5 bases). The CDR3 loop spans 14 amino acids. CDR1 is MNHEY, CDR2 SVGAGI, per germline. The CDR3 region has the DNA TGTGCCGGCAGCGGGGGAGAGAGCAATCAGCCCCAGCATTTT. This sequence encodes CAGSGGESNQPQHF.

This chain connects TRBV10-3 to TRBJ1-2; D gene uncertain. Germline values: CDR1 ENHRY, CDR2 SYGVKD. The ends were cut back, 6 bases at V and 2 bases at J, with 13 bases in the middle. This CDR3 region has 14 residues. The CDR3 loop reads CAIRNPPGNYGYTF. CDR3 bases: TGTGCCATCAGGAACCCCCCAGGAAACTATGGCTACACCTTC.

This rearrangement joins TRBV7-3 to TRBJ1-1; D not resolved. Germline V CDR1 and CDR2: SGHTA, FQGTGA. This CDR3 spans 14 amino acids. V was cut by 5 bases and J by 4 bases, with 14 bases left in between. CDR3 DNA sequence: TGTGCCAGCAGCCTAGGGCGGGCGGGCACTGAAGCTTTCTTT. Its protein is CASSLGRAGTEAFF.

The J gene is TRBJ1-2, the V gene TRBV15; 8 nucleotides line up with TRBD1. The junction had 8 bases not matched to a gene; V was cut back by 1 base and J by 7 bases. Germline values: CDR1 LNHNV, CDR2 YYDKDF (reference sequence). This CDR3 has 15 residues. The CDR3 sequence is CATSRGIGDRFGYTF. The CDR3 nucleotides are TGTGCCACCAGCAGAGGAATCGGGGACAGGTTTGGCTACACCTTC.

The rearrangement uses TRBV4-1 and TRBJ2-2; TRBD2 matches 8 bases. CDR1 and CDR2 from the germline V gene are MGHRA and YSYEKL. The length of the CDR3 is 16 residues. With V trimmed by 5 bases and J by 6 bases, 11 bases remained unmatched. The CDR3 here is CASSSTSEGGPGELFF. For the CDR3, the DNA is TGCGCCAGCAGCTCGACTAGCGAGGGGGGTCCCGGGGAGCTGTTTTTT.

This chain connects TRBV29-1 to TRBJ2-3; TRBD1 matches at 7 bases. This CDR3 region has 13 residues. V lost 0 bases to trimming and J lost 11 bases; unmatched junction nucleotides: 8. Germline lookup yields CDR1 SQVTM and CDR2 ANQGSEA. This CDR3 reads CSVEDEQGWRQYF. The CDR3 bases are TGCAGCGTTGAAGATGAACAGGGGTGGAGGCAGTATTTT.

This chain connects TRBV11-3 to TRBJ2-2, with a possible D match to TRBD2 (6 bases). V was cut by 5 bases and J by 8 bases, with 15 bases left in between. Germline V lookup: CDR1 SGHNT, CDR2 YENEEA. The CDR3 has 14 residues. CDR3 residues: CASSPGTVGGELFF. The CDR3 DNA sequence: TGTGCCAGCAGCCCCGGGACTGTAGGTGGGGAGCTGTTTTTT.

The gene calls are TRBV6-1 and TRBJ2-7, with a possible D match to TRBD2 (6 bases). In germline, CDR1 is MNHNS, CDR2 SASEGT. The ends were cut back, 10 bases at V and 3 bases at J, with 16 bases in the middle. The CDR3 length is 13 residues. The CDR3 region is CATLGTGRYEQYF. In nucleotides, the CDR3 is TGTGCCACCCTGGGGACTGGTCGCTACGAGCAGTACTTC.

The DNA of the CDR3 is TGCGCCAGCAGCTTGGTGGTAGCGGGAGGAGAGACCCAGTACTTC. As protein: CASSLVVAGGETQYF. This chain connects TRBV5-1 to TRBJ2-5; 10 bases are shared with TRBD2. CDR3 length: 15 residues. CDR1 is SGHRS, CDR2 YFSETQ, per germline. V shed 0 bases and J 4 bases; nucleotides not matched to a gene: 3.

In nucleotides, the CDR3 is TGTGCCAGCAGTTACCGCGGGGAGCAGTTCTTC. It specifies CASSYRGEQFF. The chain couples TRBV6-6 to TRBJ2-1; a weak D match, TRBD2 (5 bases). CDR1 MNHNY and CDR2 SVGAGI come from the germline V gene (reference sequence). The V and J ends lost 2 bases and 10 bases respectively, with 6 bases between them. This CDR3 is 11 amino acids long.

V is TRBV9 and J is TRBJ2-3; D may be TRBD2 (6 bases). Germline V gene sequence: CDR1 SGDLS, CDR2 YYNGEE. The CDR3 covers 14 residues. Trimming cost V 6 bases and J 4 bases, with 15 bases left between them. The CDR3 spells CASNGGTRADTQYF. CDR3 nucleotides: TGTGCCAGCAATGGCGGGACCCGAGCAGATACGCAGTATTTT. Drawing the rest from reference TRBV9 and TRBJ2-3, the complete variable domain is DSGVTQTPKHLITATGQRVTLRCSPRSGDLSVYWYQQSLDQGLQFLIQYYNGEERAKGNILERFSAQQFPDLHSELNLSSLELGDSALYFCASNGGTRADTQYFGPGTRLTVL.

The J gene is TRBJ1-1, the V gene TRBV18; the D gene is possibly TRBD1 (6 bases). CDR3 length equals 14 residues. Germline loops: CDR1 KGHSH, CDR2 LQKENI. Trimming pared 4 bases from V and 0 bases from J, leaving 9 bases between. The CDR3 bases are TGTGCCAGCTCACGCGACAGGTTGAACACTGAAGCTTTCTTT. The encoded protein is CASSRDRLNTEAFF.

The chain combines TRBV19 with TRBJ1-3, with D unclear. Between the trimmed V and J ends, which lost 8 bases and 0 bases, there was a span of 8 bases. CDR3 size: 13 residues. Germline CDR1 and CDR2: LNHDA and SQIVND (reference sequence). CDR3 residues: CASVYSSGNTIYF. The CDR3 nucleotides are TGTGCCAGTGTTTACAGCTCTGGAAACACCATATATTTT.

This chain connects TRBV9 to TRBJ2-1, with D possibly being TRBD2 (5 bases). V gave up 0 bases and J gave up 6 bases, with 10 bases separating them. The CDR3 runs to 14 residues. The V gene's germline CDR1 is SGDLS and CDR2 YYNGEE. The DNA of the CDR3 is TGTGCCAGCAGCGTAGCTGTAGCGCCCAATGAGCAGTTCTTC. Protein: CASSVAVAPNEQFF.

The genes are TRBV19 and TRBJ2-7; D perhaps matches TRBD2 (5 bases). This CDR3 has 11 amino acids. Germline-derived CDR1 and CDR2 are LNHDA and SQIVND (reference sequence). CDR3 bases: TGTGCTTCCTCGTTCGGAGGCGAGCAGTACTTC. This codes for CASSFGGEQYF.

The chain uses TRBV4-3 and TRBJ2-7; TRBD1 matches 9 bases. The CDR3 is made up of 19 amino acids. Trimming removed 4 bases from V and 2 bases from J; junction bases left unmatched: 18. Germline V gives CDR1 LGHNA, CDR2 YSLEER. CDR3 residues: CASSLYPQEGQGAPYEQYF. Here the CDR3 DNA reads TGCGCCAGCAGCCTCTACCCCCAAGAGGGACAGGGAGCCCCCTACGAGCAGTACTTC.

The V and J genes are TRBV7-9 and TRBJ2-5; D is possibly TRBD2 (5 bases). This CDR3 has 13 amino acids. The V gene's germline CDR1 is SEHNR and CDR2 FQNEAQ (reference sequence). V dropped 5 bases and J dropped 5 bases, with 12 bases sitting between them. CDR3 in DNA: TGTGCCAGCAGCCCACCAGCGGCTGAGACCCAGTACTTC. Residues: CASSPPAAETQYF.

The chain uses TRBV5-1 and TRBJ2-7; TRBD1 matches at 9 bases. Trimming removed 4 bases from V and 2 bases from J; junction bases left unmatched: 4. Per germline, CDR1 SGHRS and CDR2 YFSETQ. CDR3 length: 14 amino acids. In DNA form, the CDR3 reads TGCGCCAGCAGCGGCGGGACAGGGACCTACGAGCAGTACTTC. Translating it yields CASSGGTGTYEQYF.

The CDR3 region is CAWSPAGEKLFF. DNA for the CDR3: TGTGCCTGGAGTCCCGCAGGTGAAAAACTGTTTTTT. This chain joins TRBV30 and TRBJ1-4; no clear D gene. With 2 bases removed from V and 7 bases from J, the gap between germline ends came to 8 bases. Per germline, CDR1 GTSNPN and CDR2 SVGIG (reference sequence). This CDR3 contains 12 residues.

The V call is TRBV14, the J call TRBJ2-1, with 11 nucleotides matching TRBD1. The CDR3 has 14 amino acids. Germline values: CDR1 SGHDN, CDR2 FVKESK. With 5 bases clipped from V and 7 bases from J, the junction kept 4 bases outside the gene matches. The CDR3 nucleotides are TGTGCCAGCAGCTTTGGGGACAGGGGGAATGAGCAGTTCTTC. It translates to CASSFGDRGNEQFF. Combining the CDR3 with reference TRBV14 and TRBJ2-1 gives the whole variable domain EAGVTQFPSHSVIEKGQTVTLRCDPISGHDNLYWYRRVMGKEIKFLLHFVKESKQDESGMPNNRFLAERTGGTYSTLKVQPAELEDSGVYFCASSFGDRGNEQFFGPGTRLTVL.

The rearrangement links TRBV27 to TRBJ2-7, with TRBD1 matching over 9 bases. The V gene end was trimmed by 2 bases and the J gene end by 3 bases; junction bases not matched to a gene: 11. Germline V lookup: CDR1 MNHEY, CDR2 SMNVEV (reference sequence). CDR3 size: 17 residues. DNA of the CDR3: TGTGCCAGCAGTTTAAGCTCCGGGACAGGGAGGTACTACGAGCAGTACTTC. The encoded protein is CASSLSSGTGRYYEQYF.